This TCR beta chain was documented in a study of radiation and T cells in renal cell carcinoma. Study conclusions and caveats: Top tumor clonotypes rose in blood 2 weeks post-radiation, then contracted.

Concerning this clone: Its antigen is not identified.

Method: immunoSEQ multiplex PCR; TCRdb's copy keeps in-frame clones and lacks some. The repertoire holds 150,000 to 200,000 clones, with 88% as singletons. This CDR3 comprises 13 residues. Germline loops: CDR1 SGHTA, CDR2 FQGNSA. V gave up 3 bases and J gave up 4 bases, with 7 bases separating them. Time point denoted: blood 4 weeks post-SBRT, at nephrectomy. Sample treatment: 15 Gy SBRT to primary tumor, nephrectomy 4 weeks later. Radiation-treated patients gave blood at baseline, week 2 and week 4. The receptor's source is a woman between 50 and 59 years old with renal cell carcinoma. This chain connects TRBV7-2 to TRBJ1-5; perhaps TRBD1 as D (5 bases). Material: blood, obtained from a patient whose treatment included radiotherapy and nephrectomy. The CDR3 here is CASSFRANQPQHF. For the CDR3, the DNA is TGTGCCAGCAGCTTCAGGGCGAATCAGCCCCAGCATTTT.